This T cell receptor (beta chain) was sequenced for a study of response to subunit inactivated influenza vaccine. Broader study findings: Every seasonal influenza vaccination brings in few new T cells, the authors suggested.

TCRdb ran MiXCR on the RT-PCR reads and lists one entry per CDR3 protein. The data contain under 800,000 distinct CDR3 sequences, 14% of them singletons. Concerning this clonotype itself: Its target is unknown.

This sequence originates from a man aged 50 to 59 who received an inactivated influenza vaccine. This specimen consisted of PBMCs from blood, obtained about 14 days before vaccination.

CDR3 region: CASSDTPGHSTYEQYF. CDR3 sequence (DNA): TGTGCCAGCAGTGACACCCCGGGACATTCTACCTACGAGCAGTACTTC. The V gene is TRBV6-1, the J gene TRBJ2-7; D is perhaps TRBD1 (6 bases). V shed 3 bases and J shed 2 bases, with 17 bases lying between them. This CDR3 comprises 16 residues. CDR1 and CDR2 from the germline V gene are MNHNS and SASEGT.